A single sample is the source of the 3 T cell receptor beta chains below, sequenced in a study of stem cell transplantation in POMP-related autoinflammatory disease. This table comes from immunoSEQ multiplex PCR, and its TCRdb copy is limited to in-frame clones, with some not included. In the table there are some 31,000 clones, 88% of which are singletons. Sample: CD4+ T cells from PBMCs, taken before stem cell transplantation. The receptors stem from a human donor with POMP-related autoinflammation and immune dysregulation (PRAID).

The V gene is TRBV18, the J gene TRBJ2-5; TRBD1 matches 7 bases. Losses at the gene ends were 3 bases for V and 0 bases for J; bases not matched to a gene: 4. Germline loops: CDR1 KGHSH, CDR2 LQKENI. The CDR3 spans 15 residues. The CDR3 region has the DNA TGTGCCAGCTCACCTAAACAGGGGTACCAAGAGACCCAGTACTTC. Translated: CASSPKQGYQETQYF.

This clone was picked up one time. This chain joins TRBV5-6 and TRBJ2-7, with D perhaps TRBD1 (6 bases). The CDR3 has 16 residues. Germline V CDR1 and CDR2: SGHDT, YYEEEE. V lost 0 bases and J lost 3, with 16 bases in between. The CDR3 sequence is CASSLVPGAHRYEQYF. For the CDR3, the DNA is TGTGCCAGCAGCTTGGTTCCAGGGGCGCATCGCTACGAGCAGTACTTC.

The chain is built from TRBV5-4 and TRBJ2-1, with 12 bases lining up with TRBD2. From germline, CDR1 is SGHNT and CDR2 YYREEE (reference sequence). Trimming at V came to 0 bases and at J to 6 bases, leaving 4 bases not matched to a gene. The CDR3 length is 16 residues. DNA of the CDR3: TGTGCCAGCAGCTTGGGACTAGCGGGGGTTGGCAATGAGCAGTTCTTC. Translated: CASSLGLAGVGNEQFF.